This entry lists 16 T cell receptor beta chains sequenced from one sample in a study of early T cells in non-severe SARS-CoV-2 infection. Each CDR3 protein gets one entry after TCRdb re-called the 5' RACE reads with MiXCR. Of about 80,000 distinct CDR3 sequences in the sample, about an eighth were seen once. Sequencing was done on a sample of whole blood. The receptors stem from an adult who was a healthcare worker with PCR-confirmed SARS-CoV-2 infection or an uninfected control (not recorded which).

This sequence joins TRBV29-1 and TRBJ1-1; D gene ambiguous. Germline CDR1 and CDR2: SQVTM and ANQGSEA. V shed 7 bases and J shed 4 bases, with 16 bases lying between them. The CDR3 sequence is 13 residues long. In DNA form, the CDR3 reads TGCAGCGCAGGACCGCCTGAGGGCACTGAAGCTTTCTTT. It encodes CSAGPPEGTEAFF. Full variable domain (remainder filled in from reference TRBV29-1 and TRBJ1-1): SAVISQKPSRDICQRGTSLTIQCQVDSQVTMMFWYRQQPGQSLTLIATANQGSEATYESGFVIDKFPISRPNLTFSTLTVSNMSPEDSSIYLCSAGPPEGTEAFFGQGTRLTVV.

V and J are TRBV12-3 or TRBV12-4 and TRBJ2-3, with 8 nucleotides matching TRBD1. V shed 5 bases, J shed 3 bases, and the junction held 4 bases outside the gene matches. This CDR3 has 14 amino acids. This CDR3 reads CASSDRGSTDTQYF. The CDR3 DNA reads as TGTGCCAGCAGTGACAGGGGTTCTACAGATACGCAGTATTTT.

The chain carries TRBV19 and TRBJ2-1, with 7 bases matching TRBD1. The V segment lost 6 bases and the J segment 5 bases; nucleotides outside the gene matches: 13. Germline CDR1 LNHDA, CDR2 SQIVND (reference sequence). CDR3 size: 16 residues. The CDR3 spells CASRNVGTARNNEQFF. Written as DNA, the CDR3 is TGTGCCAGTAGGAACGTAGGGACAGCTCGGAACAATGAGCAGTTCTTC.

In its sample, this clonotype was seen a few times. V gene TRBV18 combines with J gene TRBJ2-7; D possibly corresponds to TRBD1 (5 bases). The V end was cut by 0 bases, the J end by 6 bases, with 15 bases between. Germline V gene sequence: CDR1 KGHSH, CDR2 LQKENI. The CDR3 is 15 residues long. CDR3 DNA: TGTGCCAGCTCACCACCCGGTGGAAGGGGTCGCGAGCAGTACTTC. It codes for CASSPPGGRGREQYF.

This clonotype was found a few times. The chain joins TRBV20-1 to TRBJ2-3; D perhaps matches TRBD2 (6 bases). This CDR3 spans 13 amino acids. CDR1 and CDR2 from the germline V gene are DFQATT and SNEGSKA (reference sequence). Deletions cut 4 bases from V and 2 bases from J, with 10 bases between. The CDR3 here is CSATSAATDTQYF. The CDR3, as DNA: TGCAGTGCTACTAGCGCCGCCACAGATACGCAGTATTTT.

This clonotype was counted ten times or more. The chain joins TRBV20-1 to TRBJ2-5; perhaps TRBD2 as D (6 bases). Trimming stripped 2 bases from V and 0 bases from J, with 16 bases between. Germline V gene lookup returns CDR1 DFQATT and CDR2 SNEGSKA (reference sequence). The length of the CDR3 is 16 residues. The CDR3 DNA reads TGCAGTGCTAGATCACCGGGACTCACGTACCAAGAGACCCAGTACTTC. It codes for CSARSPGLTYQETQYF.

The V and J genes are TRBV20-1 and TRBJ1-1, with 7 positions matching TRBD1. Germline assignment: CDR1 DFQATT and CDR2 SNEGSKA (reference sequence). The V and J ends lost 6 bases and 5 bases, in that order; junction bases with no gene match: 9. The CDR3 has 13 residues. CDR3 residues: CSAPGQVGTEAFF. CDR3 DNA: TGCAGTGCGCCTGGACAGGTGGGAACTGAAGCTTTCTTT.

The chain is built from TRBV9 and TRBJ1-2; D not certain. Looked up from germline, CDR1 is SGDLS and CDR2 is YYNGEE. CDR3 length equals 14 residues. Trimming stripped 2 bases from V and 4 bases from J, with 12 bases between. This CDR3 is CASSVYSGSYGYTF. For the CDR3, the DNA is TGTGCCAGCAGCGTTTACAGCGGTTCCTATGGCTACACCTTC.

The chain links TRBV12-3 or TRBV12-4 to TRBJ2-3; 9 positions agree with TRBD2. CDR3 length: 16 amino acids. Germline trimming cut 7 bases from V and 0 bases from J; bases unmatched to any gene: 8. CDR3 residues: CASNSLAGVSTDTQYF. CDR3 nucleotide sequence: TGTGCCAGCAATTCCTTAGCGGGAGTGAGCACAGATACGCAGTATTTT.

This clonotype was seen at least ten times. The chain employs TRBV12-3 or TRBV12-4 and TRBJ2-7, with 9 bases matching TRBD1. Unmatched junction bases numbered 5, after V lost 6 bases and J lost 2 bases. The CDR3 contains 14 residues. The CDR3 is CASRPGQGPYEQYF. The CDR3 DNA follows: TGTGCCAGCAGGCCGGGACAGGGACCCTACGAGCAGTACTTC.

The V and J genes are TRBV25-1 and TRBJ2-1; D tentatively fits TRBD1 or TRBD2 (6 bases each). Germline loops: CDR1 MGHDK, CDR2 SYGVNS. Trimming shortened V by 4 bases and J by 7 bases, and 20 bases separated the two germline ends. There are 16 residues in the CDR3. The DNA of the CDR3 is TGTGCCAGCAGTGCTAACAGGGCTAGCAGCGGGAATGAGCAGTTCTTC. This translates into CASSANRASSGNEQFF.

This clonotype was seen repeatedly, ten times or more. The chain couples TRBV19 to TRBJ2-5; D is ambiguous. The germline V gene has CDR1 LNHDA and CDR2 SQIVND (reference sequence). V lost 9 bases and J 5 bases, leaving 22 bases between the germline ends. The CDR3 has 15 residues. CDR3 DNA: TGTGCCAGCCGGTCGAGCCGCCTCGGTGGGGAGACCCAGTACTTC. This translates into CASRSSRLGGETQYF.

The chain combines TRBV24-1 with TRBJ2-2; the D gene is possibly TRBD1 (6 bases). The length of the CDR3 is 16 residues. Between the trimmed V and J ends, which lost 4 bases and 4 bases, there was a span of 15 bases. CDR1 and CDR2 (germline): KGHDR, SFDVKD. CDR3 bases: TGTGCCACCAGTGACCCTACCAGGGGTCGCACCGGGGAGCTGTTTTTT. Translating gives CATSDPTRGRTGELFF.

This clonotype was counted a few times. The gene calls are TRBV5-5 and TRBJ2-1, with a weak D call TRBD1 (6 bases). Germline-derived CDR1 and CDR2 are SGHKS and YYEKEE (reference sequence). The CDR3 runs 14 residues. V was trimmed by 4 bases and J by 7 bases, leaving 15 bases between them. The CDR3 DNA reads as TGTGCCAGCAGCCTCCACGACAGGTTAAATGAGCAGTTCTTC. Protein sequence: CASSLHDRLNEQFF.

Many counts were recorded for this clonotype. The J gene is TRBJ2-2, the V gene TRBV18; no clear D. The CDR3 consists of 14 residues. Germline V gives CDR1 KGHSH, CDR2 LQKENI. V lost 6 bases and J 0 bases, leaving 8 bases between the germline ends. The chain's CDR3 is CASSALANTGELFF. DNA for the CDR3: TGTGCCAGCTCGGCCCTGGCGAACACCGGGGAGCTGTTTTTT.

This clonotype was observed a few times. The chain links TRBV27 to TRBJ2-5, with D hard to call. The CDR3 spans 13 residues. CDR1 MNHEY and CDR2 SMNVEV come from the germline V gene (reference sequence). Deletions cut 4 bases from V and 3 bases from J, with 9 bases between. CDR3 loop: CASSYNAKETQYF. CDR3 nucleotides: TGTGCCAGCAGTTACAACGCGAAAGAGACCCAGTACTTC.